The 28 T cell receptor beta chains given below trace back to one sample, sequenced in a study of T cell responses to AZD1222 COVID-19 vaccine. Profiling relied on immunoSEQ multiplex PCR, and the TCRdb table lists in-frame clones only, not all of them. The sample consists of 150,000 or so clones, about 88% of them appearing once. The sample in question was peripheral blood, obtained on day 0 of AZD1222 vaccination. The source of these receptors is an adult in good health.

The rearrangement joins TRBV5-1 to TRBJ1-6, with 11 nucleotides matching TRBD1. The CDR3 has 18 amino acids. The V and J ends lost 1 base and 10 bases, in that order; junction bases with no gene match: 13. In germline, CDR1 is SGHRS, CDR2 YFSETQ. The CDR3 nucleotides read TGCGCCAGCAGCTTGTCTAGGGACAGGGGGAATTTGCGGTCACCCCTCCACTTT. Translated, it gives CASSLSRDRGNLRSPLHF. The whole variable domain, remainder taken from reference TRBV5-1 and TRBJ1-6, is KAGVTQTPRYLIKTRGQQVTLSCSPISGHRSVSWYQQTPGQGLQFLFEYFSETQRNKGNFPGRFSGRQFSNSRSEMNVSTLELGDSALYLCASSLSRDRGNLRSPLHFGNGTRLTVT.

This chain joins TRBV19 and TRBJ1-5; D is ambiguous. With 11 bases removed from V and 8 bases from J, the gap between germline ends came to 19 bases. Germline V gene lookup returns CDR1 LNHDA and CDR2 SQIVND (reference sequence). The CDR3 spans 13 residues. For the CDR3, the DNA is TGTGCCCCTCGGGTGATGTTCAACGAGCCCCAGCATTTT. Translating it yields CAPRVMFNEPQHF.

The J gene is TRBJ2-3, the V gene TRBV5-1; D uncertain. This CDR3 is built from 12 residues. Germline CDR1 reads SGHRS; CDR2 reads YFSETQ. Trimming shortened V by 4 bases and J by 2 bases, and 5 bases separated the two germline ends. CDR3 sequence (DNA): TGCGCCAGCAGCGAGGTCACAGATACGCAGTATTTT. Its protein is CASSEVTDTQYF.

This sequence joins TRBV29-1 and TRBJ2-1; 9 bases are shared with TRBD1. The CDR3 consists of 14 residues. V shed 8 bases, J shed 1 base, and the junction held 6 bases outside the gene matches. The germline gives CDR1 SQVTM, CDR2 ANQGSEA. CDR3 in DNA: TGCAGCTCCCTGGGGACAGGGTCCTACAATGAGCAGTTCTTC. It codes for CSSLGTGSYNEQFF.

The V and J genes are TRBV7-2 and TRBJ2-1, with 11 bases matching TRBD2. Germline loops: CDR1 SGHTA, CDR2 FQGNSA. V shed 5 bases, J shed 12 bases, and the junction held 12 bases outside the gene matches. This CDR3 comprises 15 residues. This CDR3 is CASSDPGTSGRGQFF. The CDR3 coding sequence is TGTGCCAGCAGCGACCCCGGGACTAGCGGACGTGGGCAGTTCTTC.

The CDR3 DNA follows: TGCGCCAGCAGCCCGAGGACTAGCGCAGATACGCAGTATTTT. It encodes CASSPRTSADTQYF. V is TRBV5-1 and J is TRBJ2-3; 9 bases are a match to TRBD2. This CDR3 region has 14 residues. Germline-derived CDR1 and CDR2 are SGHRS and YFSETQ. The V and J ends lost 4 bases and 4 bases, in that order; junction bases with no gene match: 4. The whole variable domain, remainder taken from reference TRBV5-1 and TRBJ2-3, is KAGVTQTPRYLIKTRGQQVTLSCSPISGHRSVSWYQQTPGQGLQFLFEYFSETQRNKGNFPGRFSGRQFSNSRSEMNVSTLELGDSALYLCASSPRTSADTQYFGPGTRLTVL.

The genes are TRBV6-5 and TRBJ1-1; D is ambiguous. The V and J ends lost 6 bases and 3 bases respectively, with 14 bases between them. CDR3 length: 14 residues. Germline CDR1 MNHEY, CDR2 SVGAGI. CDR3 DNA sequence: TGTGCCAGCAGCCTTCATAATGAACACACTGAAGCTTTCTTT. Its translation: CASSLHNEHTEAFF.

V usage is TRBV5-1 and J usage is TRBJ2-7, with D perhaps TRBD1 (5 bases). The CDR3 contains 14 residues. Germline V gene data show CDR1 as SGHRS and CDR2 as YFSETQ. V was cut by 2 bases and J by 2 bases, with 11 bases left in between. CDR3 region: CASSFQGATYEQYF. As DNA, the CDR3 is TGCGCCAGCAGCTTCCAAGGGGCTACCTACGAGCAGTACTTC.

Concerning this clone itself: Since no conserved phenylalanine or tryptophan closes the CDR3, a read error is the likely cause. The DNA is omitted, as the CDR3 cannot be located on it reliably, and the CDR3 follows TCRdb's listing. The chain couples TRBV7-9 to TRBJ1-1; TRBD1, as called in the table, went unchecked against the DNA. The CDR3 region is 12 residues in length, termini included. Looked up from germline, CDR1 is SEHNR and CDR2 is FQNEAQ (reference sequence). This chain's CDR3 is CASSLELGTTAL.

This clone was observed once. J is TRBJ2-3 and V is TRBV7-8; no firm D call. The CDR3 covers 15 residues. Trimming stripped 5 bases from V and 0 bases from J, with 12 bases between. From germline, CDR1 is SGHVS and CDR2 FQNEAQ. The CDR3 sequence is CASSPLARSTDTQYF. CDR3 nucleotide sequence: TGTGCCAGCAGCCCCCTGGCGCGTAGCACAGATACGCAGTATTTT.

The rearrangement joins TRBV11-2 to TRBJ2-7; D gene uncertain. This CDR3 spans 15 amino acids. V dropped 1 base and J dropped 2 bases, with 12 bases sitting between them. The germline V gene encodes CDR1 SGHAT and CDR2 FQNNGV. In nucleotides, the CDR3 is TGTGCCAGCAGCTTAGTGGCCAAAACGGCCTACGAGCAGTACTTC. Its protein product is CASSLVAKTAYEQYF.

The chain links TRBV7-3 to TRBJ2-1, with TRBD1 as a possible D gene (5 bases). This CDR3 has 14 amino acids. Trimming stripped 5 bases from V and 8 bases from J, with 16 bases between. Germline loops: CDR1 SGHTA, CDR2 FQGTGA. CDR3 DNA: TGTGCCAGCAGCACCCGAGTAGGGGTGGATGAGCAGTTCTTC. This encodes CASSTRVGVDEQFF.

The chain recombines TRBV7-3 with TRBJ2-1; possibly TRBD1 for D (6 bases). V dropped 5 bases and J dropped 4 bases, with 12 bases sitting between them. Germline V gene data show CDR1 as SGHTA and CDR2 as FQGTGA. The CDR3 sequence is 14 residues long. Written as DNA, the CDR3 is TGTGCCAGCAGCCTGAAGACAGGTTACAATGAGCAGTTCTTC. This encodes CASSLKTGYNEQFF.

V is TRBV14 and J is TRBJ2-7, with D tentatively TRBD2 (6 bases). Deletions cut 5 bases from V and 12 bases from J, with 20 bases between. The CDR3 is 13 residues long. Per germline, CDR1 SGHDN and CDR2 FVKESK. The CDR3: CASSGPGATALYF. The CDR3 DNA follows: TGTGCCAGCAGCGGACCGGGAGCCACGGCTCTGTACTTC.

The CDR3 is CAISVSILLGSDTEAFF. The CDR3 DNA is TGTGCCATCAGTGTTTCAATATTGTTGGGGTCGGACACTGAAGCTTTCTTT. The genes are TRBV10-3 and TRBJ1-1; D call uncertain. V was shortened by 4 bases and J by 3 bases, with 21 bases between the two germline ends. Germline assignment: CDR1 ENHRY and CDR2 SYGVKD. The CDR3 totals 17 residues.

The J gene is TRBJ2-6, the V gene TRBV4-3, with unresolved D. The CDR3 spans 16 residues. V dropped 0 bases and J dropped 0 bases, with 6 bases sitting between them. Germline CDR1 LGHNA, CDR2 YSLEER. Here the CDR3 DNA reads TGCGCCAGCAGCCAAGAGTCAAGCTCTGGGGCCAACGTCCTGACTTTC. It codes for CASSQESSSGANVLTF.

The V gene is TRBV7-2, the J gene TRBJ2-1, with D tentatively TRBD2 (6 bases). CDR1 and CDR2 (germline): SGHTA, FQGNSA. This CDR3 has 15 amino acids. Trimming removed 7 bases at V and 1 base at J, with 14 bases between. The CDR3 here is CASTGGARSYNEQFF. The CDR3 nucleotides read TGTGCCAGCACCGGAGGGGCGCGGTCCTACAATGAGCAGTTCTTC.

The chain couples TRBV12-3 or TRBV12-4 to TRBJ1-1; no firm D call. V was cut by 5 bases and J by 6 bases, with 10 bases left in between. CDR3 length: 12 amino acids. CDR3 sequence: CASSTAGPEAFF. The CDR3 DNA follows: TGTGCCAGCAGTACCGCCGGTCCTGAAGCTTTCTTT.

The chain carries TRBV5-1 and TRBJ2-5, with D perhaps matching TRBD1 (5 bases). CDR1 is SGHRS and CDR2 is YFSETQ in the germline V gene. The CDR3 consists of 14 residues. V gave up 7 bases and J gave up 5 bases, with 18 bases separating them. CDR3 loop: CASSRQGAPETQYF. The CDR3 DNA reads TGCGCCAGCTCCCGGCAAGGGGCGCCGGAGACCCAGTACTTC.

The CDR3 coding sequence is TGCAGTGCTAGTCGGGGGGATTATAGCAATCAGCCCCAGCATTTT. This encodes CSASRGDYSNQPQHF. The chain recombines TRBV20-1 with TRBJ1-5; D might be TRBD1 (5 bases). Trimming took off 3 bases at V and 0 bases at J, with 12 bases between the two ends. The CDR3 spans 15 residues. Germline V gene data show CDR1 as DFQATT and CDR2 as SNEGSKA (reference sequence).

V is TRBV19 and J is TRBJ1-1; D is unclear. V lost 7 bases and J 1 base, leaving 13 bases between the germline ends. The CDR3 covers 14 residues. Germline V CDR1 and CDR2: LNHDA, SQIVND (reference sequence). CDR3 sequence (DNA): TGTGCCAGTACCTCCGTGTGGCAGAACACTGAAGCTTTCTTT. The encoded protein is CASTSVWQNTEAFF.

The CDR3 region has the DNA TGCGCCAGCAGCCGCCTAGCGGGAGGGCCGGGGTCCACAGATACGCAGTATTTT. This encodes CASSRLAGGPGSTDTQYF. This chain links TRBV5-1 with TRBJ2-3, with TRBD2 matching 12 bases. CDR1 is SGHRS and CDR2 is YFSETQ in the germline V gene. V shed 4 bases, J shed 2 bases, and the junction held 11 bases outside the gene matches. The CDR3 runs to 18 residues. The entire variable domain, with the rest obtained from reference TRBV5-1 and TRBJ2-3, is as follows: KAGVTQTPRYLIKTRGQQVTLSCSPISGHRSVSWYQQTPGQGLQFLFEYFSETQRNKGNFPGRFSGRQFSNSRSEMNVSTLELGDSALYLCASSRLAGGPGSTDTQYFGPGTRLTVL.

The V gene is TRBV14, the J gene TRBJ2-5, with D unclear. The ends were cut back, 1 base at V and 5 bases at J, with 17 bases in the middle. The CDR3 length is 16 residues. Germline V gives CDR1 SGHDN, CDR2 FVKESK. DNA of the CDR3: TGTGCCAGCAGCCAAGCATTGGGGAAAGGGCAGGAGACCCAGTACTTC. Protein: CASSQALGKGQETQYF.

This clone was detected once. This chain joins TRBV7-3 and TRBJ2-1, with TRBD2 matching over 12 bases. Germline values: CDR1 SGHTA, CDR2 FQGTGA. This CDR3 comprises 17 residues. V lost 1 base to trimming and J lost 10 bases; unmatched junction nucleotides: 11. For the CDR3, the DNA is TGTGCCAGCAGCTTAATGCCTCCTAGCGGGAGGGCCGGGGAGCAGTTCTTC. Its translation: CASSLMPPSGRAGEQFF.

Only one count was recorded for this clone. The CDR3 reads CASSPVGSRETQYF. The CDR3 DNA sequence: TGCGCCAGCAGCCCCGTGGGTTCGCGAGAGACCCAGTACTTC. The chain joins TRBV5-1 to TRBJ2-5; no clear D. CDR3 length equals 14 residues. CDR1 SGHRS and CDR2 YFSETQ come from the germline V gene. Trimming left V 4 bases short and J 4 bases short, with 14 bases between.

The CDR3 DNA is TGTGCCAGCAGTAGGCTGTTAGAGGGAATCTCTGGAAACACCATATATTTT. Translating gives CASSRLLEGISGNTIYF. This chain links TRBV11-2 with TRBJ1-3; D remains unclear. This CDR3 is 17 amino acids long. CDR1 is SGHAT and CDR2 is FQNNGV in the germline V gene. Trimming stripped 6 bases from V and 0 bases from J, with 18 bases between.

The chain couples TRBV7-2 to TRBJ1-5; D call uncertain. The germline V gene has CDR1 SGHTA and CDR2 FQGNSA. V was trimmed by 5 bases and J by 4 bases, leaving 9 bases between them. This CDR3 is built from 13 residues. CDR3 in DNA: TGTGCCAGCAGCGCGAAGATAAATCAGCCCCAGCATTTT. This translates into CASSAKINQPQHF.

The genes are TRBV28 and TRBJ1-3, with D unresolved. The CDR3 has 16 residues. Between the trimmed V and J ends, which lost 5 bases and 4 bases, there was a span of 18 bases. Germline V lookup: CDR1 MDHEN, CDR2 SYDVKM. The CDR3 DNA reads TGTGCCAGCAGTCCGACCGCAGTGCTCCCCGGAAACACCATATATTTT. This encodes CASSPTAVLPGNTIYF.